Here is one TCR beta chain with its context. The data belong to a study of blood T cell repertoires in COVID-19. Study at large: T cells, B-cell-depleted T cells, or PBMCs provided the cDNA or gDNA that served as material.

Assay: immunoSEQ multiplex PCR; the TCRdb copy retains only in-frame clones and omits some. Of about 220,000 clones in the sample, roughly 84% were seen once. Germline CDR1 SGHRS, CDR2 YFSETQ. This CDR3 spans 17 amino acids. Trimming left V 0 bases short and J 4 bases short, with 19 bases between. Sequencing was done on a sample of peripheral blood. This receptor was identified in a man aged 45-65 years who had recovered from COVID-19. V is TRBV5-1 and J is TRBJ2-5; a possible D gene is TRBD1 (5 bases). CDR3 loop: CASSLGLGETLVETQYF. The CDR3 bases are TGCGCCAGCAGCTTGGGTTTAGGGGAAACCTTAGTAGAGACCCAGTACTTC.